This T cell receptor beta chain was identified during a study of T cell changes during pregnancy in multiple sclerosis (dated by TCRdb to between 2017 and 2020). Study-wide context: Changes in the T cell repertoire over the course of pregnancy were examined in this study in women with multiple sclerosis.

To prepare the library, the immunoSEQ multiplex PCR assay was applied. Not all clones reach the TCRdb copy of this immuneACCESS table, which keeps in-frame sequences only. Checked studies attribute under half of the gap to unresolved V genes and leave the rest unexplained. For this sample the table gives 65,000 to 85,000 clones, of which roughly 91% were detected only once. The ten largest clones capture almost 0.3% of the sample. On this clone: Its antigen remains undetermined. No base quality information exists; no much larger clone differs at one position.

The junction shows trimming of 1 base on V and 4 bases on J, plus 14 bases between the germline ends. Via the germline V gene (reference sequence), CDR1 is LNHNV and CDR2 YYDKDF. Counted from cysteine to phenylalanine, this CDR3 has 16 amino acids. This entry keeps only the CDR3 DNA: 48 bases, framed from base 1. The sequence was obtained from a female donor with multiple sclerosis, enrolled in a pregnancy study. The chain was built from TRBV15 and TRBJ1-5, with the D gene not confidently named. Here the sequenced sample was CD4+ T cells from peripheral blood mononuclear cells, taken after pregnancy. The CDR3 protein is CATSRGGAGGNQPQHF. DNA sequence: TGTGCCACCAGCAGAGGAGGAGCTGGCGGAAATCAGCCCCAGCATTTT. Outside the CDR3, residues come from the reference TRBV15 and TRBJ1-5 proteins, so the full variable domain is: DAMVIQNPRYQVTQFGKPVTLSCSQTLNHNVMYWYQQKSSQAPKLLFHYYDKDFNNEADTPDNFQSRRPNTSFCFLDIRSPGLGDTAMYLCATSRGGAGGNQPQHFGDGTRLSIL.